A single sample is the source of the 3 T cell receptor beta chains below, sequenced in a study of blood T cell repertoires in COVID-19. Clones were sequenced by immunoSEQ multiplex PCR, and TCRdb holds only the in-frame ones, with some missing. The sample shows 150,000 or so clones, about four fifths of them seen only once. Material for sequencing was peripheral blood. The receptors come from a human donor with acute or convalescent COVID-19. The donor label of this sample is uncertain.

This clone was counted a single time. CDR3 amino acids: CASSEQGTQYF. CDR3 DNA: TGTGCCAGTAGTGAACAGGGGACCCAGTACTTC. The V call is TRBV19, the J call TRBJ2-5, with D possibly matching TRBD1 (6 bases). Germline CDR1 and CDR2: LNHDA and SQIVND (reference sequence). CDR3 length equals 11 residues. The ends were cut back, 5 bases at V and 7 bases at J, with 8 bases in the middle.

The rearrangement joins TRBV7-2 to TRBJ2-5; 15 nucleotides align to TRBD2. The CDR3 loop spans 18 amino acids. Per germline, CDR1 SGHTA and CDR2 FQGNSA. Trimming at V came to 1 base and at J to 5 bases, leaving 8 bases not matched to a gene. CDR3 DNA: TGTGCCAGCAGCTTAGTAGGGACTAGCGGGGGGTTTCGGGAGACCCAGTACTTC. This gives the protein CASSLVGTSGGFRETQYF. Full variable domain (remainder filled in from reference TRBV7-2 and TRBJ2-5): GAGVSQSPSNKVTEKGKDVELRCDPISGHTALYWYRQSLGQGLEFLIYFQGNSAPDKSGLPSDRFSAERTGGSVSTLTIQRTQQEDSAVYLCASSLVGTSGGFRETQYFGPGTRLLVL.

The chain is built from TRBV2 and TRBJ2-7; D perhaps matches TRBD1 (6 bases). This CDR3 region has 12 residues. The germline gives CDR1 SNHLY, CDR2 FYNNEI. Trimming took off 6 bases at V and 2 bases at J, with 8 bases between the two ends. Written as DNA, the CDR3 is TGTGCCAGCAGGGCAGGGGCCTACGAGCAGTACTTC. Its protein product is CASRAGAYEQYF.